This TCR beta chain was identified during a study of T cells in Graves' hyperthyroidism and ophthalmopathy. Whole-study findings and limits: Most thyroid-expanded clonotypes above 0.001 were also found in blood.

On this clonotype: Its antigen is not known.

Template material for amplifying TCR beta CDR3 regions consisted of RNA transcripts. The HTBI primer set drove a first-round RT-PCR of the TCR CDR3. Each CDR3 protein gets one entry after TCRdb re-called the multiplex PCR reads with MiXCR. The sample yields 500,000 or so distinct CDR3 sequences, about 15% seen once. The sample was blood. The sequence came from a woman in her 30s with Graves' ophthalmopathy.

This CDR3 reads CSARNAGQGSSPLHF. The CDR3 DNA reads TGCAGTGCTAGGAACGCCGGACAGGGGAGCTCACCCCTCCACTTT. The chain couples TRBV20-1 to TRBJ1-6; 9 bases match TRBD1. The V segment lost 3 bases and the J segment 10 bases; nucleotides outside the gene matches: 10. CDR3 length equals 15 residues. CDR1 is DFQATT and CDR2 is SNEGSKA in the germline V gene (reference sequence).